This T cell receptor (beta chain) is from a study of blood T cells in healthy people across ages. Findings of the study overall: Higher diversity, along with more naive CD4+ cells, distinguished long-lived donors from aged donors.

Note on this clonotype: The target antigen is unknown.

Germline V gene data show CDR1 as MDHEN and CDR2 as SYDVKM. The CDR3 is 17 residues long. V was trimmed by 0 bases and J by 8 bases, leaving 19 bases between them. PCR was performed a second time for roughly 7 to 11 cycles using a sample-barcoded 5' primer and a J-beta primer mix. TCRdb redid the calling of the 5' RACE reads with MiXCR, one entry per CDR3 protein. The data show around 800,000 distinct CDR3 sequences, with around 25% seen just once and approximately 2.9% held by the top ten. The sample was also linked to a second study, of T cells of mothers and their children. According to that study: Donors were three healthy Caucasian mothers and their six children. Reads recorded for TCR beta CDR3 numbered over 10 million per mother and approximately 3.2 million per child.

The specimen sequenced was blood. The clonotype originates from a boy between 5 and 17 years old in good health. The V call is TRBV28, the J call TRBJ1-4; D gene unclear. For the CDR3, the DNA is TGTGCCAGCAGTTTATGGGGCAGGAGCCCGGAGGAAGAAAAACTGTTTTTT. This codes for CASSLWGRSPEEEKLFF.